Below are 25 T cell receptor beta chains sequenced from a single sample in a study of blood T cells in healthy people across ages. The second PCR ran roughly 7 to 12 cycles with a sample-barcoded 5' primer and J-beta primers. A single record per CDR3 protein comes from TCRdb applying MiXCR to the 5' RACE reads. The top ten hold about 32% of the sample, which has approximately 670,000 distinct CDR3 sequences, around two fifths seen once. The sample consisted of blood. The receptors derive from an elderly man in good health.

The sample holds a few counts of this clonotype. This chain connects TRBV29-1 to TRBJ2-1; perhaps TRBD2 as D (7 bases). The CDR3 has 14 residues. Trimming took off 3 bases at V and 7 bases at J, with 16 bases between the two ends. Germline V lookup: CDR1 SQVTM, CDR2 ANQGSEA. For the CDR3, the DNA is TGCAGCGTTGATGGTCCGGGGGGCTCGAATGAGCAGTTCTTC. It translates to CSVDGPGGSNEQFF.

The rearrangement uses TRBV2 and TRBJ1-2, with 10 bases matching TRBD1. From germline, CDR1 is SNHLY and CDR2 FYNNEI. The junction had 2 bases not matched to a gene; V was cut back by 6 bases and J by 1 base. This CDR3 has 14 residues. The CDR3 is CASRGQGVNYGYTF. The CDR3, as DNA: TGTGCCAGCAGAGGACAGGGGGTTAACTATGGCTACACCTTC.

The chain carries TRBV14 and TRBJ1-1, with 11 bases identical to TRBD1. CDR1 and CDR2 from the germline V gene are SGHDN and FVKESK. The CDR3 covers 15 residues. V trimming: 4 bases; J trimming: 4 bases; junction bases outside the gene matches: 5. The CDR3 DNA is TGTGCCAGCAGCCGGACAGGGGGCAGGAGCACTGAAGCTTTCTTT. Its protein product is CASSRTGGRSTEAFF.

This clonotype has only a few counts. CDR3 coding DNA: TGTGCCAGCAGCTCCAATCGGGACAGCTCCTACGAGCAGTACTTC. As protein: CASSSNRDSSYEQYF. The chain carries TRBV11-2 and TRBJ2-7; 7 bases map to TRBD1. CDR1 and CDR2 from the germline V gene are SGHAT and FQNNGV. V was pared by 4 bases and J by 0 bases, with 6 bases of the junction left unmatched. CDR3 length: 15 residues.

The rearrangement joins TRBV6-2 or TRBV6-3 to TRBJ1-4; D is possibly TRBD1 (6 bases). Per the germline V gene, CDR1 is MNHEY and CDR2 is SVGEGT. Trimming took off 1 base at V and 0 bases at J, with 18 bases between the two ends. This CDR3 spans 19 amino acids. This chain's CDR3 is CASSYFSRRQVTTNEKLFF. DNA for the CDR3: TGTGCCAGCAGTTACTTCTCGAGGAGACAGGTGACAACTAATGAAAAACTGTTTTTT.

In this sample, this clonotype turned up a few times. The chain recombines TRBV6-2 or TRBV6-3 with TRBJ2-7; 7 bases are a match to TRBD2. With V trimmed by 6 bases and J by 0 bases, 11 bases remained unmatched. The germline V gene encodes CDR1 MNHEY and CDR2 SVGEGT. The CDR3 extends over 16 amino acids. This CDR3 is CASRPGTSGGSYEQYF. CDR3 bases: TGTGCCAGCAGACCCGGGACTTCGGGAGGCTCCTACGAGCAGTACTTC.

The CDR3 DNA reads as TGTGCCAGCAGTTTTGGGCAGCCCTCTAACTATGGCTACACCTTC. It is translated as CASSFGQPSNYGYTF. The V and J genes are TRBV12-3 or TRBV12-4 and TRBJ1-2; D gene unclear. The CDR3 spans 15 residues. Between the trimmed V and J ends, which lost 3 bases and 0 bases, there was a span of 11 bases.

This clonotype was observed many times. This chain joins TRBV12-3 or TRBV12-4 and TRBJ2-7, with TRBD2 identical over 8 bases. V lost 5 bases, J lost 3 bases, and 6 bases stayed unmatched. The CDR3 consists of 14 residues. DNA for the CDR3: TGTGCCAGCAGTCAAACTAGCGGTAGCTACGAGCAGTACTTC. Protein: CASSQTSGSYEQYF.

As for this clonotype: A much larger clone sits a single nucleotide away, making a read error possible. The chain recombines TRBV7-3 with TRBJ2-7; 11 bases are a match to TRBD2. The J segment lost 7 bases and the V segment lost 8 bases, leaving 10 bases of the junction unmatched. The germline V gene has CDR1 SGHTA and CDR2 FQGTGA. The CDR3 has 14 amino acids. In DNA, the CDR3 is TGTGCCAGCCAAATAGCGGGAGGGGTGGATGAGCAGTACTTC. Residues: CASQIAGGVDEQYF.

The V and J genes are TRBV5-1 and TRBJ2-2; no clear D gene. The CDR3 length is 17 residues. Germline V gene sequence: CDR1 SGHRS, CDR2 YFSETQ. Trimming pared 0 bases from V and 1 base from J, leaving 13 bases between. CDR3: CASSLALVSQNTGELFF. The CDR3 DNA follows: TGCGCCAGCAGCTTGGCGCTGGTGAGTCAGAACACCGGGGAGCTGTTTTTT.

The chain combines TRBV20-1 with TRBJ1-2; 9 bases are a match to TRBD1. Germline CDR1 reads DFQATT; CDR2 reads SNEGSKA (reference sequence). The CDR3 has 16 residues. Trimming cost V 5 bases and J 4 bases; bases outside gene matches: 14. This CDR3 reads CSARSSGQGRGYGYTF. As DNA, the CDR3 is TGCAGTGCTCGATCCTCGGGACAGGGTCGTGGCTATGGCTACACCTTC.

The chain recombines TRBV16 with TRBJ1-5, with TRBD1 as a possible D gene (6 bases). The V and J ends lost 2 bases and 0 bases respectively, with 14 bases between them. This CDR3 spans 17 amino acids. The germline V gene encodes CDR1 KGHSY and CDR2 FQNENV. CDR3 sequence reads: CASSQTRGQASNQPQHF. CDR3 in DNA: TGTGCCAGCAGCCAAACCCGGGGGCAAGCTAGCAATCAGCCCCAGCATTTT. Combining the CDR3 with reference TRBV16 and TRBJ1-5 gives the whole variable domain GEEVAQTPKHLVRGEGQKAKLYCAPIKGHSYVFWYQQVLKNEFKFLISFQNENVFDETGMPKERFSAKCLPNSPCSLEIQATKLEDSAVYFCASSQTRGQASNQPQHFGDGTRLSIL.

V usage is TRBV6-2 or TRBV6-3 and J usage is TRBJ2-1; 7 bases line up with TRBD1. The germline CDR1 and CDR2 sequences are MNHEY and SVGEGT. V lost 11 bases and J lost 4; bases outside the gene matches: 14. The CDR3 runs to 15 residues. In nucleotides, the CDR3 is TGTGCCGGCAACAAACCGGGACAGCGTTACAATGAGCAGTTCTTC. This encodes CAGNKPGQRYNEQFF.

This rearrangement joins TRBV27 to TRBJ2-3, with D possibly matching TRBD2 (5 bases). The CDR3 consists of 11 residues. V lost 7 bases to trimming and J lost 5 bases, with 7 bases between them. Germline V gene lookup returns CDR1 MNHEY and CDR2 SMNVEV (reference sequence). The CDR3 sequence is CASTEGDTQYF. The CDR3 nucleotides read TGTGCCAGCACCGAGGGAGATACGCAGTATTTT.

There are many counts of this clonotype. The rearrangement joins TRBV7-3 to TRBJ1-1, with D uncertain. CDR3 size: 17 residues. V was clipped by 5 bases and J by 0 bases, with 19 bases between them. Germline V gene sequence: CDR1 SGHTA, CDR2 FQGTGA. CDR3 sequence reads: CASSPVGVGKMNTEAFF. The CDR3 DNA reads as TGTGCCAGCAGCCCCGTCGGGGTGGGGAAGATGAACACTGAAGCTTTCTTT.

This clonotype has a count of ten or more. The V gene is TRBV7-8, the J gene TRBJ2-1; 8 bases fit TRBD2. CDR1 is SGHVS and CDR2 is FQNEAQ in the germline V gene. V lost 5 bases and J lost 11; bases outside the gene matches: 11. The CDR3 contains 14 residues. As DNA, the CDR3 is TGTGCCAGCAGCCCGATGACTAGCGTCGCCCAGCAGTTCTTC. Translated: CASSPMTSVAQQFF. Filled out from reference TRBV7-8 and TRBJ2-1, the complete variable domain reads GAGVSQSPRYKVAKRGQDVALRCDPISGHVSLFWYQQALGQGPEFLTYFQNEAQLDKSGLPSDRFFAERPEGSVSTLKIQRTQQEDSAVYLCASSPMTSVAQQFFGPGTRLTVL.

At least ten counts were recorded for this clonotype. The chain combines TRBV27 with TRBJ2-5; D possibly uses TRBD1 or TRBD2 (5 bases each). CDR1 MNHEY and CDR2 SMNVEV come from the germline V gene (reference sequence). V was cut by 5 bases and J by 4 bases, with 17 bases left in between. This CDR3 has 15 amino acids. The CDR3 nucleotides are TGTGCCAGCAGTACTCGGGACCTCGAGGGAGAGACCCAGTACTTC. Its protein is CASSTRDLEGETQYF.

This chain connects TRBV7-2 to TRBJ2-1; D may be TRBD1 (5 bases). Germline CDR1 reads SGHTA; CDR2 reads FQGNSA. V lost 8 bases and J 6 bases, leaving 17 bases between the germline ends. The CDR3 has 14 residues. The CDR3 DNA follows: TGTGCCAGCGGCGGACGACAGTTTTCCAATGAGCAGTTCTTC. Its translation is CASGGRQFSNEQFF.

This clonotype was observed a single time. The CDR3 loop is CASSDRTFRANVLTF. For the CDR3, the DNA is TGTGCCAGCAGTGATCGGACTTTCCGGGCCAACGTCCTGACTTTC. The rearrangement uses TRBV12-3 or TRBV12-4 and TRBJ2-6, with D possibly being TRBD2 (5 bases). This CDR3 region has 15 residues. V lost 5 bases and J lost 5, with 13 bases in between.

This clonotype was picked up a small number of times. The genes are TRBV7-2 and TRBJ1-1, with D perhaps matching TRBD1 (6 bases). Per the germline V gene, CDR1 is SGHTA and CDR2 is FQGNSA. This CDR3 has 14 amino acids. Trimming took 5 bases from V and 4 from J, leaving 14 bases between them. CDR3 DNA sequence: TGTGCCAGCAGCCGTCTCGGGGGGGCCACTGAAGCTTTCTTT. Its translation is CASSRLGGATEAFF.

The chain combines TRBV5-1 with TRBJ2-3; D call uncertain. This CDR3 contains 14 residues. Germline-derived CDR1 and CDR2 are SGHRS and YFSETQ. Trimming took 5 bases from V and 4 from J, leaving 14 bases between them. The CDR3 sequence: CASRADPGADTQYF. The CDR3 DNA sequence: TGCGCCAGCAGGGCGGACCCAGGTGCAGATACGCAGTATTTT.

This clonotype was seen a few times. CDR3 in amino acids: CSAEAGTYGYTF. The CDR3, as DNA: TGCAGTGCCGAGGCAGGGACCTATGGCTACACCTTC. This chain joins TRBV20-1 and TRBJ1-2; tentative D call: TRBD1 (5 bases). V lost 6 bases to trimming and J lost 4 bases, with 12 bases between them. CDR1 and CDR2 from the germline V gene are DFQATT and SNEGSKA (reference sequence). CDR3 length equals 12 residues.

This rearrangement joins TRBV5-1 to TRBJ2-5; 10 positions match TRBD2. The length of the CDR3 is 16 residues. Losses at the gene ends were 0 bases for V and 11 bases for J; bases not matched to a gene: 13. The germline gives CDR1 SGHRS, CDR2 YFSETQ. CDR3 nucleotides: TGCGCCAGCAGCTTGGAGGCTAGCGGGGGATCGGGGGAGCAGTACTTC. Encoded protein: CASSLEASGGSGEQYF.

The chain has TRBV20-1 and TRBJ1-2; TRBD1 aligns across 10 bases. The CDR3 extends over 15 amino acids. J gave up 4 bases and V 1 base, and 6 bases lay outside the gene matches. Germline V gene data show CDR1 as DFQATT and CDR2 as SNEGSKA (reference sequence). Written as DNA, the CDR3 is TGCAGTGCTAGAGGACAGGGGGCTATCGGCTATGGCTACACCTTC. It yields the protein CSARGQGAIGYGYTF.

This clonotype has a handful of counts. CDR3 nucleotides: TGTGCCAGCAGCCAGGGGCGCGGTGGGGGCCACGAGCAGTACTTC. This gives the protein CASSQGRGGGHEQYF. This chain joins TRBV7-2 and TRBJ2-7, with TRBD1 as a possible D gene (6 bases). Trimming shortened V by 5 bases and J by 5 bases, and 19 bases separated the two germline ends. In germline, CDR1 is SGHTA, CDR2 FQGNSA. CDR3 length equals 15 residues.